The 3 T cell receptor beta chains in this list originate from one sample, sequenced in a study of cytomegalovirus exposure and HLA in healthy donors. The PCR ran on 60 Vbeta and 13 Jbeta primers. TCRdb's copy holds only in-frame clones and misses some; the assay was immunoSEQ multiplex PCR. The profile shows 55,000 to 75,000 clones, around 74% of them singletons. The specimen sequenced was PBMCs. The source of these receptors is a human donor in good health.

The genes are TRBV5-1 and TRBJ2-7; maybe TRBD2 (5 bases). Germline lookup yields CDR1 SGHRS and CDR2 YFSETQ. Trimming pared 0 bases from V and 6 bases from J, leaving 10 bases between. This CDR3 has 13 amino acids. The DNA for the CDR3 is TGCGCCAGCAGCTTGGATGAGGGAAGCGAGCAGTACTTC. It codes for CASSLDEGSEQYF.

J is TRBJ1-1 and V is TRBV5-8; 12 nucleotides agree with TRBD1. CDR3 length equals 16 residues. The germline V gene has CDR1 SGHTS and CDR2 YDEGEE. Unmatched junction bases numbered 3, after V lost 1 base and J lost 2 bases. The CDR3 nucleotides are TGTGCCAGCAGCTTGTTGGGACAGGGGGCCAACACTGAAGCTTTCTTT. Amino acids: CASSLLGQGANTEAFF.

The chain is built from TRBV7-6 and TRBJ2-3; no firm D call. The CDR3 totals 12 residues. CDR1 is SGHVS, CDR2 FNYEAQ, per germline. V was trimmed by 8 bases and J by 1 base, leaving 7 bases between them. The CDR3 bases are TGTGCCAGCGGCCCAGGCACAGATACGCAGTATTTT. The encoded protein is CASGPGTDTQYF.